The 4 T cell receptor beta chains in this list originate from one sample, sequenced in a study of T cell repertoires in cytomegalovirus infection. TCRdb analysed the reads with MiXCR anew, one entry per CDR3 protein. The sample shows 300,000 or so distinct CDR3 sequences, around 10% of them seen only once. The specimen sequenced was PBMCs. The receptors were gathered from a human donor in good health (CMV status not recorded). Some clones in this sample may be carry-over from other donors' samples.

This clonotype was found many times. The chain recombines TRBV28 with TRBJ2-3; maybe TRBD2 (6 bases). The CDR3 loop spans 20 amino acids. CDR1 and CDR2 (germline): MDHEN, SYDVKM. The germline V and J ends were trimmed by 5 bases and 0 bases, with 27 bases remaining between them. The CDR3 here is CASSPTGGLNLTYSTDTQYF. CDR3 coding DNA: TGTGCCAGCAGTCCTACAGGCGGACTAAACCTCACGTATAGCACAGATACGCAGTATTTT.

In this sample, this clonotype turned up many times. One end of the junction is discordant with germline, which a read error may explain. This chain joins TRBV7-9 and TRBJ2-5, with no clear D. Germline CDR1 SEHNR, CDR2 FQNEAQ (reference sequence). CDR3 size: 14 residues. The CDR3 DNA follows: TGTGCCAGCAGCTTGAGGCAGGTTCAAGCGACCCAGTACTTC. Translated: CASSLRQVQATQYF.

This clonotype showed up many times. The V call is TRBV6-6, the J call TRBJ2-7; 10 bases fit TRBD1. This CDR3 region has 16 residues. Germline CDR1 MNHNY, CDR2 SVGAGI (reference sequence). Trimming took 5 bases from V and 2 from J; bases not matched to a gene: 9. The CDR3 sequence: CASSDAGTGAPYEQYF. CDR3 coding DNA: TGTGCCAGCAGTGACGCCGGGACAGGGGCCCCCTACGAGCAGTACTTC.

This clonotype was recorded at least ten times. This rearrangement joins TRBV28 to TRBJ2-7; TRBD2 matches at 11 bases. The germline CDR1 and CDR2 sequences are MDHEN and SYDVKM. The ends lost 4 bases at V and 4 bases at J; junction bases unmatched: 9. This CDR3 contains 16 residues. The CDR3: CASSSPTSGVFYEQYF. For the CDR3, the DNA is TGTGCCAGCAGTTCCCCGACTAGCGGGGTCTTTTACGAGCAGTACTTC.